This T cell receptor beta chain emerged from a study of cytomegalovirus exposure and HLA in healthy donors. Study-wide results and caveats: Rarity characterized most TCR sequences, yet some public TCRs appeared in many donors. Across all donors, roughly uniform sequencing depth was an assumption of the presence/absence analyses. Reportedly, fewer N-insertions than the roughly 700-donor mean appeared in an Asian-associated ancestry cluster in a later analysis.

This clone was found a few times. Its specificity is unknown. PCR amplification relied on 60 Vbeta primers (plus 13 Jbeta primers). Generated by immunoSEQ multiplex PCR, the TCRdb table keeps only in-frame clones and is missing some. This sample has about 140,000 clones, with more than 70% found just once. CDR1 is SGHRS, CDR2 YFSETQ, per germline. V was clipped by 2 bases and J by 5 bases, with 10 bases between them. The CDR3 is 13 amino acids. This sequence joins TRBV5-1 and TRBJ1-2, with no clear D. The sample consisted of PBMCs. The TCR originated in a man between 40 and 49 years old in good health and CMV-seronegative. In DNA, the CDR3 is TGCGCCAGCAGCTTCAGCTCGGGGTATGGCTACACCTTC. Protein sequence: CASSFSSGYGYTF.